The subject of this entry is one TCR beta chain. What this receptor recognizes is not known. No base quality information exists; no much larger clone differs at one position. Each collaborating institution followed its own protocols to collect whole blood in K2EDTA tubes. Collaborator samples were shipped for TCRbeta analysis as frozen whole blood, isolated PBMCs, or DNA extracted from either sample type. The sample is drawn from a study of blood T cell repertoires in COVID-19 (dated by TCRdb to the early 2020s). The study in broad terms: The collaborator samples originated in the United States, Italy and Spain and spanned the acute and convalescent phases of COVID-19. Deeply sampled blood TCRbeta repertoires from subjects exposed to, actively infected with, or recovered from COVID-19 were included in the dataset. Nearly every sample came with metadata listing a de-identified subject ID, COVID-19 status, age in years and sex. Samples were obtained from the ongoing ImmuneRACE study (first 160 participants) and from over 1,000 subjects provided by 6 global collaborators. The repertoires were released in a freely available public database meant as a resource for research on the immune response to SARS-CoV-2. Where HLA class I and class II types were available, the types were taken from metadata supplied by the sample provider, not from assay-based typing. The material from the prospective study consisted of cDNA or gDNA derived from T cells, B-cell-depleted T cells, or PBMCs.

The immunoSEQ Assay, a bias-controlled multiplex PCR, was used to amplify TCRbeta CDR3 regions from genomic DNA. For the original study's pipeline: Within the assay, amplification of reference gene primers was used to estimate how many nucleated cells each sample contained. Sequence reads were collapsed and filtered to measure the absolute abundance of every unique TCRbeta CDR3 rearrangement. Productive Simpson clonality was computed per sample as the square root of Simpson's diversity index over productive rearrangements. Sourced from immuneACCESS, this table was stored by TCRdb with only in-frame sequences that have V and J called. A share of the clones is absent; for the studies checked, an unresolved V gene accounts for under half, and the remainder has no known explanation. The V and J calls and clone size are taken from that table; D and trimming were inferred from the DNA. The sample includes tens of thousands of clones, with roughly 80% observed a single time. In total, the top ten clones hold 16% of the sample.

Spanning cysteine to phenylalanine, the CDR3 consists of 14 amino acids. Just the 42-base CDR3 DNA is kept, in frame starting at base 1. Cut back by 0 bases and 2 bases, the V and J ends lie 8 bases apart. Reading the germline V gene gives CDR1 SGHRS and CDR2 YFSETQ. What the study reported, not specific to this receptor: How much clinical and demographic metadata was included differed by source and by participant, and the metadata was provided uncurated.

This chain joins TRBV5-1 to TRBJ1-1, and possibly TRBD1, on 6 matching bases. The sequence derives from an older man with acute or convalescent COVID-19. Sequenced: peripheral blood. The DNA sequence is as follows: TGCGCCAGCAGCTTGGGCGGGGGCAACACTGAAGCTTTCTTT. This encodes CASSLGGGNTEAFF.